This T cell receptor (beta chain) was documented in a study of cytomegalovirus exposure and HLA in healthy donors. The CDR3 extends over 15 amino acids. V trimming: 0 bases; J trimming: 5 bases; junction bases outside the gene matches: 5. Germline V gives CDR1 SGHNT, CDR2 YYREEE (reference sequence). Turning to this clone: Its antigen is unidentified.

Generated by immunoSEQ multiplex PCR, the TCRdb table keeps only in-frame clones and is missing some. The sample has about 60,000 clones, 90% to 96% seen once. Study results and caveats: Some TCR beta chains (about 170 of them) were listed as cytomegalovirus-associated. The tendency of first-cohort TCR clusters to co-occur in the 110 or so validation repertoires emerged from a later analysis.

Input material: PBMCs. The receptor was isolated from a man younger than 35 in good health and CMV-seronegative. The genes are TRBV5-4 and TRBJ2-7; 10 nucleotides align to TRBD1. CDR3 residues: CASSLGGTGVDEQYF. The CDR3 nucleotides read TGTGCCAGCAGCTTGGGAGGGACAGGGGTTGACGAGCAGTACTTC.